A selection of T cell receptor beta chains follows, all from one sample in a study of blood T cell repertoires in COVID-19. Data came from immunoSEQ multiplex PCR; TCRdb stores just in-frame clones and leaves some out. This sample has about 160,000 clones, with around four fifths found just once. The sample consisted of peripheral blood. The receptors shown here come from a woman older than 75 with active or convalescent COVID-19. Both conserved end residues are part of each CDR3. Each record gives: D gene, V gene, clone size, J gene, CDR3 DNA, CDR3 protein. The D gene is left open where the match is weak. The listing skips clone size in some rows; elsewhere it reads once, few, many or a size class.

>.|TRBV20-1|.|TRBJ1-5
TGCAGTGCTAGTTATGGTCAGGTCGGCAATCAGCCCCAGCATTTT
CSASYGQVGNQPQHF
>.|TRBV18|once|TRBJ2-3
TGTGCCAGCTCACCACCTTCAGAAATCATGGCGTATTTT
CASSPPSEIMAYF
>TRBD1|TRBV7-4|.|TRBJ1-5
TGTGCCAGCAGCTTGGGAGACAGGGAGGTGGGCAATCAGCCCCAGCATTTT
CASSLGDREVGNQPQHF
>.|TRBV9|.|TRBJ1-3
TGTGCCAGCAGCCCCAGGGGAAACACCATATATTTT
CASSPRGNTIYF
>.|TRBV15|.|TRBJ1-4
TGTGCCACCAGCAGAAAGGAACAGGGTTTTGAAAAACTGTTTTTT
CATSRKEQGFEKLFF
>.|TRBV7-9|.|TRBJ1-1
TGTGCCAGCAGCTTAGATTACACAGAAGCTTTCTTT
CASSLDYTEAFF
>.|TRBV11-3|.|TRBJ1-1
TGTGCCAGCAGCTTAGTGGTTGGACACATGAACACTGAAGCTTTCTTT
CASSLVVGHMNTEAFF
>TRBD1|TRBV30|.|TRBJ1-4
TGTGCCTGGAGTGTTGGGACAGGTGCAACTAATGAAAAACTGTTTTTT
CAWSVGTGATNEKLFF
>.|TRBV14|few|TRBJ1-1
TGTGCCAGCAGCCAAGGACAGTTTAACACTGAAGCTTTCTTT
CASSQGQFNTEAFF
>TRBD2|TRBV9|.|TRBJ2-1
TGTGCCAGCAGCGTAGGCGGGACTAGCAGGAATGAGCAGTTCTTC
CASSVGGTSRNEQFF
>.|TRBV5-8|once|TRBJ1-2
TGTGCCAGCAGCTTGACAGGCGGATTCTATGGCTACACCTTC
CASSLTGGFYGYTF
>TRBD2|TRBV7-9|.|TRBJ2-1
TGTGCCAGCAGCCCAAGCGGGGTCACCTACAATGAGCAGTTCTTC
CASSPSGVTYNEQFF
>.|TRBV24-1|.|TRBJ2-3
TGTGCCACCAGTGATTTCGGGGAATGGACAGATACGCAGTATTTT
CATSDFGEWTDTQYF
>TRBD1|TRBV5-1|.|TRBJ1-3
TGCGCCAGCAGCGCCACGGGACAGGGAACCTCTGGAAACACCATATATTTT
CASSATGQGTSGNTIYF
>TRBD2|TRBV4-1|.|TRBJ2-1
TGCGCCAGCAGCCAAGAAGGGCGGGGGATTTCCAATGAGCAGTTCTTC
CASSQEGRGISNEQFF
>TRBD1|TRBV7-9|once|TRBJ2-2
TGTGCCAGCAGCTTTCGACAGGGGAACACCGGGGAGCTGTTTTTT
CASSFRQGNTGELFF
>.|TRBV6-2/TRBV6-3|once|TRBJ2-3
TGTGCCAGCAGTTATCCCGCGACTCCGGATACGCAGTATTTT
CASSYPATPDTQYF
>.|TRBV20-1|.|TRBJ2-1
TGCAGTGCTCCCAAATTCAATGAGCAGTTCTTC
CSAPKFNEQFF
>.|TRBV6-4|.|TRBJ2-2
TGTGCCAGTAAATCAGGGGGGAGCACCGGGGAGCTGTTTTTT
CASKSGGSTGELFF
>TRBD1|TRBV7-2|.|TRBJ2-2
TGTGCCAGCAGCTCACAGGGGTCCGGGGAGCTGTTTTTT
CASSSQGSGELFF
>TRBD1|TRBV19|once|TRBJ1-2
TGTGCCAGTAGCCGCTCACTACAGGGGGCGCGTGGCTACACCTTC
CASSRSLQGARGYTF
>.|TRBV7-2|once|TRBJ2-7
TGTGCCAGCAGCCGGGGGATATTCGAGCAGTACTTC
CASSRGIFEQYF